The rows below give T cell receptor beta chains drawn from one sample of a study of beta chain features in type 1 diabetes. TCRdb's table, derived via immunoSEQ multiplex PCR, lists solely in-frame clones and lacks some. The table records around 250,000 clones, 25% to 30% of them present only once. Sequences were obtained from central memory CD4+ T cells from blood. These receptors came from a man aged 30-40 years in good health. The CDR3 runs from the conserved cysteine through the conserved F or W. A D gene is named only where the DNA matches it firmly. Clone size, where shown, is once, few, many, or a class for clones that have expanded.

v_gene: TRBV30
j_gene: TRBJ2-5
abundance: once
d_gene: TRBD1
CDR3nt: TGTGCCTGGAGGATGGACAGGGTCCGGGAGACCCAGTACTTC
CDR3aa: CAWRMDRVRETQYF

v_gene: TRBV7-7
j_gene: TRBJ2-2
abundance: -
d_gene: -
CDR3nt: TGTGCCAGCAGCTTAGTAGGGGGGCCCGGCACCGGGGAGCTGTTTTTT
CDR3aa: CASSLVGGPGTGELFF

v_gene: TRBV7-8
j_gene: TRBJ2-7
abundance: -
d_gene: -
CDR3nt: TGTGCCAGCAGCCAGGCCCTTGCGGGGCAGTACTTC
CDR3aa: CASSQALAGQYF

v_gene: TRBV27
j_gene: TRBJ1-1
abundance: once
d_gene: -
CDR3nt: TGTGCCAGCAGTTTATTAGGATATGGTAAGAGCACTGAAGCTTTCTTT
CDR3aa: CASSLLGYGKSTEAFF

v_gene: TRBV10-3
j_gene: TRBJ1-2
abundance: few
d_gene: -
CDR3nt: TGTGCCATCAGGACTAGGACAGCTTATGGCTACACCTTC
CDR3aa: CAIRTRTAYGYTF

v_gene: TRBV6-5
j_gene: TRBJ2-7
abundance: -
d_gene: TRBD1
CDR3nt: TGTGCCAGCAGTTACTACACGGGACAGGGGGCTTACGAGCAGTACTTC
CDR3aa: CASSYYTGQGAYEQYF

v_gene: TRBV11-2
j_gene: TRBJ2-3
abundance: -
d_gene: TRBD2
CDR3nt: TGTGCCAGCAGCCCCGGGAGGGGCACAGATACGCAGTATTTT
CDR3aa: CASSPGRGTDTQYF

v_gene: TRBV5-1
j_gene: TRBJ2-3
abundance: -
d_gene: TRBD2
CDR3nt: TGCGCCAGCCAGCGGGAGGGCCTTATACCAGATACGCAGTATTTT
CDR3aa: CASQREGLIPDTQYF

v_gene: TRBV2
j_gene: TRBJ2-1
abundance: -
d_gene: TRBD2
CDR3nt: TGTGCCAGCATGGAGCGGGGAATTGCCTATGAGCAGTTCTTC
CDR3aa: CASMERGIAYEQFF

v_gene: TRBV5-6
j_gene: TRBJ1-6
abundance: -
d_gene: TRBD1
CDR3nt: TGTGCCAGCAGCGCGGGGACAGGCAGGAATTCACCCCTCCACTTT
CDR3aa: CASSAGTGRNSPLHF

v_gene: TRBV5-1
j_gene: TRBJ2-6
abundance: few
d_gene: -
CDR3nt: TGCGCCAGCAGTCAGGAGGGGGCCAACGTCCTGACTTTC
CDR3aa: CASSQEGANVLTF

v_gene: TRBV11-2
j_gene: TRBJ2-7
abundance: once
d_gene: -
CDR3nt: TGTGCCAGCAGCTTACAGTGGGCCTACGAGCAGTACTTC
CDR3aa: CASSLQWAYEQYF

v_gene: TRBV5-1
j_gene: TRBJ1-4
abundance: -
d_gene: -
CDR3nt: TGCGCCAGCAGGAGTAACGTGGGCGGAGATGAAAAACTGTTTTTT
CDR3aa: CASRSNVGGDEKLFF

v_gene: TRBV7-7
j_gene: TRBJ1-1
abundance: -
d_gene: -
CDR3nt: TGTGCCAGCAGCCCCAGTATGAACACTGAAGCTTTCTTT
CDR3aa: CASSPSMNTEAFF

v_gene: TRBV7-9
j_gene: TRBJ1-2
abundance: -
d_gene: -
CDR3nt: TGTGCCAGCAGCTTAGGTTCAGGGCTGGACTATGGCTACACCTTC
CDR3aa: CASSLGSGLDYGYTF

v_gene: TRBV7-9
j_gene: TRBJ1-2
abundance: -
d_gene: -
CDR3nt: TGTGCCAGCAGTCCCGCGGCAGGGACCTATGGCTACACCTTC
CDR3aa: CASSPAAGTYGYTF

v_gene: TRBV29-1
j_gene: TRBJ2-7
abundance: -
d_gene: -
CDR3nt: TGCAGCGTTGGGGATGGGGCACAGTACGAGCAGTACTTC
CDR3aa: CSVGDGAQYEQYF

v_gene: TRBV7-2
j_gene: TRBJ1-1
abundance: few
d_gene: -
CDR3nt: TGTGCCAGCAGCTTCTACATGAACACTGAAGCTTTCTTT
CDR3aa: CASSFYMNTEAFF

v_gene: TRBV2
j_gene: TRBJ2-7
abundance: few
d_gene: -
CDR3nt: TGTGCCAGCAGGGGGGACCACTACGAGCAGTACTTC
CDR3aa: CASRGDHYEQYF

v_gene: TRBV4-3
j_gene: TRBJ2-5
abundance: -
d_gene: -
CDR3nt: TGCGCCAGCAGCCAACAGGTCCAAGAGACCCAGTACTTC
CDR3aa: CASSQQVQETQYF

v_gene: TRBV20-1
j_gene: TRBJ2-1
abundance: -
d_gene: -
CDR3nt: TGCAGTGCTAGATGGGGCGGTGAGCAGTTCTTC
CDR3aa: CSARWGGEQFF

v_gene: TRBV11-2
j_gene: TRBJ2-3
abundance: -
d_gene: TRBD1
CDR3nt: TGTGCCAGCGGGCGACAGGGGTCCGCAGATACGCAGTATTTT
CDR3aa: CASGRQGSADTQYF

v_gene: TRBV6-6
j_gene: TRBJ2-7
abundance: -
d_gene: TRBD1
CDR3nt: TGTGCCAGCAGCGGGACAGGGGGCGCAGACGAGCAGTACTTC
CDR3aa: CASSGTGGADEQYF

v_gene: TRBV14
j_gene: TRBJ2-7
abundance: -
d_gene: -
CDR3nt: TGTGCCAGCAGTCGGGACTTCTACGAGCAGTACTTC
CDR3aa: CASSRDFYEQYF

v_gene: TRBV7-9
j_gene: TRBJ2-1
abundance: many
d_gene: -
CDR3nt: TGTGCCAGCAGCTCGTTATTCAATGAGCAGTTCTTC
CDR3aa: CASSSLFNEQFF

v_gene: TRBV7-2
j_gene: TRBJ2-1
abundance: few
d_gene: -
CDR3nt: TGTGCCAGCAGCTTATATGATGAGCAGTTCTTC
CDR3aa: CASSLYDEQFF

v_gene: TRBV6-1
j_gene: TRBJ1-2
abundance: -
d_gene: TRBD1
CDR3nt: TGTGCCAGCAGTGACCCGGGACAGGGAGATGGCTACACCTTC
CDR3aa: CASSDPGQGDGYTF

v_gene: TRBV5-1
j_gene: TRBJ2-6
abundance: -
d_gene: TRBD1
CDR3nt: TGCGCCAGCGCAACAGGGGGCGCTGGGGCCAACGTCCTGACTTTC
CDR3aa: CASATGGAGANVLTF

v_gene: TRBV5-4
j_gene: TRBJ1-2
abundance: few
d_gene: -
CDR3nt: TGTGCCAGCAGCCCGGGAGGTTCGGAGAACTATGGCTACACCTTC
CDR3aa: CASSPGGSENYGYTF

v_gene: TRBV18
j_gene: TRBJ2-7
abundance: few
d_gene: -
CDR3nt: TGTGCCAGCTCACGCGCCGAGAGAGAGCAGTACTTC
CDR3aa: CASSRAEREQYF

v_gene: TRBV2
j_gene: TRBJ1-2
abundance: few
d_gene: -
CDR3nt: TGTGCCAGCAGAACCTCCCAGTTAGCTAACTATGGCTACACCTTC
CDR3aa: CASRTSQLANYGYTF

v_gene: TRBV28
j_gene: TRBJ2-2
abundance: -
d_gene: -
CDR3nt: TGTGCCAGCAGTCCCCAGGGGATAAGCACCGGGGAGCTGTTTTTT
CDR3aa: CASSPQGISTGELFF

v_gene: TRBV6-1
j_gene: TRBJ2-1
abundance: once
d_gene: -
CDR3nt: TGTGCCAGCCCCTTAGGGACTGAGCAGTTCTTC
CDR3aa: CASPLGTEQFF

v_gene: TRBV5-6
j_gene: TRBJ2-5
abundance: -
d_gene: TRBD2
CDR3nt: TGTGCCAGCAGCTTAGCGGGGAAGTACCAAGAGACCCAGTACTTC
CDR3aa: CASSLAGKYQETQYF

v_gene: TRBV15
j_gene: TRBJ2-5
abundance: -
d_gene: TRBD2
CDR3nt: TGTGCCACCAGCAGAGTAGCGGGAGTTTCAGAGACCCAGTACTTC
CDR3aa: CATSRVAGVSETQYF

v_gene: TRBV5-1
j_gene: TRBJ1-2
abundance: -
d_gene: -
CDR3nt: TGCGCCAGCAGCTTGGAGGGCATTAACTATGGCTACACCTTC
CDR3aa: CASSLEGINYGYTF

v_gene: TRBV6-1
j_gene: TRBJ2-6
abundance: few
d_gene: -
CDR3nt: TGTGCCAGCAGTGAAAACAGGGTCGTCGCTGGGGCCAACGTCCTGACTTTC
CDR3aa: CASSENRVVAGANVLTF

v_gene: TRBV29-1
j_gene: TRBJ1-2
abundance: few
d_gene: -
CDR3nt: TGCAGCGTACTCGGGGGGCGCGGCTACACCTTC
CDR3aa: CSVLGGRGYTF

v_gene: TRBV7-9
j_gene: TRBJ1-1
abundance: many
d_gene: -
CDR3nt: TGTGCCAGCAGCTTAGAGGGGTCAGGGAGGATGAAAGCTTTCTTT
CDR3aa: CASSLEGSGRMKAFF

v_gene: TRBV5-1
j_gene: TRBJ1-1
abundance: -
d_gene: TRBD1
CDR3nt: TGCGCCAGCAGCCGGACAGGGAGTAACACTGAAGCTTTCTTT
CDR3aa: CASSRTGSNTEAFF

v_gene: TRBV6-1
j_gene: TRBJ2-4
abundance: few
d_gene: TRBD1
CDR3nt: TGTGCCAGCAGTGAGTCTAGACAGGGAAACATTCAGTACTTC
CDR3aa: CASSESRQGNIQYF

v_gene: TRBV29-1
j_gene: TRBJ1-2
abundance: -
d_gene: TRBD1
CDR3nt: TGCAGCGTTCAGGGGGGACCTAATTATGGCTACACCTTC
CDR3aa: CSVQGGPNYGYTF

v_gene: TRBV15
j_gene: TRBJ2-7
abundance: -
d_gene: TRBD2
CDR3nt: TGTGCCACCAGCATCAGCATAGCGGGAAACGAGCAGTACTTC
CDR3aa: CATSISIAGNEQYF

v_gene: TRBV7-2
j_gene: TRBJ1-1
abundance: many
d_gene: -
CDR3nt: TGTGCCAGCAGCTTCGCGGACACTGAAGCTTTCTTT
CDR3aa: CASSFADTEAFF

v_gene: TRBV5-1
j_gene: TRBJ1-4
abundance: -
d_gene: TRBD1
CDR3nt: TGCGCCAGCAGCGCAGGGACAGACCTACCTAATGAAAAACTGTTTTTT
CDR3aa: CASSAGTDLPNEKLFF

v_gene: TRBV4-1
j_gene: TRBJ2-1
abundance: -
d_gene: TRBD1
CDR3nt: TGCGCCAGCAGCCCTCGTTTCAGTCGGGGACAGGGCTACAATGAGCAGTTCTTC
CDR3aa: CASSPRFSRGQGYNEQFF

v_gene: TRBV18
j_gene: TRBJ2-1
abundance: -
d_gene: -
CDR3nt: TGTGCCAGCTCAGGGGTTAGCGCGAATGAGCAGTTCTTC
CDR3aa: CASSGVSANEQFF

v_gene: TRBV6-1
j_gene: TRBJ2-1
abundance: few
d_gene: -
CDR3nt: TGTGCCAGCACTTCCACTTACAATGAGCAGTTCTTC
CDR3aa: CASTSTYNEQFF

v_gene: TRBV14
j_gene: TRBJ2-3
abundance: -
d_gene: -
CDR3nt: TGTGCCAGCAGCCAAGATCAGGTTGCAGATACGCAGTATTTT
CDR3aa: CASSQDQVADTQYF

v_gene: TRBV5-1
j_gene: TRBJ2-1
abundance: few
d_gene: TRBD2
CDR3nt: TGCGCCAGCAGCTCCGACAGCGGGAGGCACTACAATGAGCAGTTCTTC
CDR3aa: CASSSDSGRHYNEQFF

v_gene: TRBV29-1
j_gene: TRBJ2-3
abundance: few
d_gene: TRBD2
CDR3nt: TGCAGCGGCCCGGGACTAGCGGGGGGCGGGAGCACAGATACGCAGTATTTT
CDR3aa: CSGPGLAGGGSTDTQYF

v_gene: TRBV6-5
j_gene: TRBJ1-1
abundance: many
d_gene: -
CDR3nt: TGTGCCAGCAGGATACATCAAGAAGCTTTCTTT
CDR3aa: CASRIHQEAFF

v_gene: TRBV6-1
j_gene: TRBJ1-5
abundance: few
d_gene: TRBD1
CDR3nt: TGTGCCAGCAGGGCCGGGACAGGCAACAATCAGCCCCAGCATTTT
CDR3aa: CASRAGTGNNQPQHF

v_gene: TRBV12-5
j_gene: TRBJ1-4
abundance: -
d_gene: -
CDR3nt: TGTTCTAGTGGTTTGGTGAACCTTGCAACTAATGAAAAACTGTTTTTT
CDR3aa: CSSGLVNLATNEKLFF

v_gene: TRBV9
j_gene: TRBJ1-5
abundance: few
d_gene: -
CDR3nt: TGTGCCAGCAGCGCGTCCTCCGTTAGCAATCAGCCCCAGCATTTT
CDR3aa: CASSASSVSNQPQHF

v_gene: TRBV4-1
j_gene: TRBJ2-1
abundance: -
d_gene: -
CDR3nt: TGCGCCAGCAGCCAACGCAATAGGGACACCAGGTCGAATGAGCAGTTCTTC
CDR3aa: CASSQRNRDTRSNEQFF

v_gene: TRBV11-2
j_gene: TRBJ2-5
abundance: -
d_gene: -
CDR3nt: TGTGCCAGCAGTCCCTCAGGGAAAGAGACCCAGTACTTC
CDR3aa: CASSPSGKETQYF

v_gene: TRBV29-1
j_gene: TRBJ2-2
abundance: -
d_gene: -
CDR3nt: TGCAGCGTTAGACAGCGCCCGAACACCGGGGAGCTGTTTTTT
CDR3aa: CSVRQRPNTGELFF

v_gene: TRBV6-5
j_gene: TRBJ2-7
abundance: -
d_gene: -
CDR3nt: TGTGCCAGCAGTTACCCCGGAGGCTACGAGCAGTACTTC
CDR3aa: CASSYPGGYEQYF